The sequence of this T cell receptor beta chain was determined in a study of cytotoxic CD8 clonotypes in ibrutinib-treated CLL. At the level of the study: Outcomes included around 24 partial and 2 complete responses; after median 68 months, roughly 14 stayed remitted and 12 progressed.

Profiling relied on immunoSEQ multiplex PCR, and the TCRdb table lists in-frame clones only, not all of them. Of approximately 140,000 clones listed, 91% are singletons. V shed 5 bases and J shed 8 bases, with 13 bases lying between them. The germline CDR1 and CDR2 sequences are SGHVS and FNYEAQ. The CDR3 is 13 amino acids. This specimen was PBMCs, taken after 12 months of ibrutinib treatment. The V call is TRBV7-6, the J call TRBJ2-1; maybe TRBD2 (6 bases). This receptor was taken from a human donor with chronic lymphocytic leukemia. The CDR3 DNA sequence: TGTGCCAGCAGCCGGGACTCCCAGGATGAGCAGTTCTTC. Residues: CASSRDSQDEQFF.